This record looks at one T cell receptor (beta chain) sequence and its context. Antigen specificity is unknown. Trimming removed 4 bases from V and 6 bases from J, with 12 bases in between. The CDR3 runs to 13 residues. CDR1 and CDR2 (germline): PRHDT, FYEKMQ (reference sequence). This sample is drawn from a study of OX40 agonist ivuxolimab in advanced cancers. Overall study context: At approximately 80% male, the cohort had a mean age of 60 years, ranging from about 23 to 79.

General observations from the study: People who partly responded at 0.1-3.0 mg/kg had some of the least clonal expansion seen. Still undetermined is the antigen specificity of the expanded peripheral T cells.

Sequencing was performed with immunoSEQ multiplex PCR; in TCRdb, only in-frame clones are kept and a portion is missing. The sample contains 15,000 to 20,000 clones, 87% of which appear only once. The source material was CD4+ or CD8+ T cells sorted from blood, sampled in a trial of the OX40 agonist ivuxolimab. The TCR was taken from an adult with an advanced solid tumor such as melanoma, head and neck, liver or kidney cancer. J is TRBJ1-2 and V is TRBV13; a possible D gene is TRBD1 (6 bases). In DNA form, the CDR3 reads TGTGCCAGCAGCTCAGGGGTTAGGGATGGCTACACCTTC. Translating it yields CASSSGVRDGYTF.